The clone carrying this T cell receptor (beta chain) was detected ten times or more. What it recognizes is unknown. These data come from a study of identical twins. Regarding the study as a whole: Cord blood's abundant beta clonotypes had fewer insertions, unlike memory repertoires. Modelling approaches yielded underestimates of out-of-frame TCR alpha sharing between monozygotic twins.

Each CDR3 protein gets one entry after TCRdb re-called the 5' RACE reads with MiXCR. The sample holds some 270,000 distinct CDR3 sequences, about 8.9% seen once. The germline CDR1 and CDR2 sequences are MGHDK and SYGVNS. CDR3 length: 16 residues. V was clipped by 2 bases and J by 2 bases, with 10 bases between them. The data also belong to a second study, concerning yellow fever vaccine responses in identical twins.

Sequences were obtained from CD8+ T cells sorted from blood. The chain combines TRBV25-1 with TRBJ2-6, with D maybe TRBD1 (5 bases). This TCR derives from a woman between 18 and 29 years old in good health. CDR3 bases: TGTGCCAGCAGTGAAAACCAGGGAACTGGGGCCAACGTCCTGACTTTC. Translating gives CASSENQGTGANVLTF.